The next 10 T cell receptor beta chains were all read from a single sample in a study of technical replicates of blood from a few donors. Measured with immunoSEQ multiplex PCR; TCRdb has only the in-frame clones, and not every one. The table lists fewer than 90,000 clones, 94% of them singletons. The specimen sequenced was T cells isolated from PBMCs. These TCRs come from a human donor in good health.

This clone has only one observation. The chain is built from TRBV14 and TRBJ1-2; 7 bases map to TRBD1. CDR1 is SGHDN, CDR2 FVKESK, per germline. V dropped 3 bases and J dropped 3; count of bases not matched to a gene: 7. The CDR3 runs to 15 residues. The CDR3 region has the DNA TGTGCCAGCAGCCACTGGAACAGGGGCGACTATGGCTACACCTTC. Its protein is CASSHWNRGDYGYTF.

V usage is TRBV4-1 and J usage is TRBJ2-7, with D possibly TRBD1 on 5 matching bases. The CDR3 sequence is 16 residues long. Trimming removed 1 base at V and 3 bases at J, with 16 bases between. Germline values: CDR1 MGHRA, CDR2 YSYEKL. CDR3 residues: CASSQVSRTGRYEQYF. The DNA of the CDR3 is TGCGCCAGCAGCCAAGTTTCGAGAACAGGACGCTACGAGCAGTACTTC.

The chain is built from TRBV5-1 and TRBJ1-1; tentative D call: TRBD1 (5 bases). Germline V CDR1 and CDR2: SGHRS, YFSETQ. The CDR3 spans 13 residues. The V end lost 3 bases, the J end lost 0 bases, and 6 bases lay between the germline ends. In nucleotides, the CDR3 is TGCGCCAGCAGCTCGGGGGTGAACACTGAAGCTTTCTTT. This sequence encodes CASSSGVNTEAFF.

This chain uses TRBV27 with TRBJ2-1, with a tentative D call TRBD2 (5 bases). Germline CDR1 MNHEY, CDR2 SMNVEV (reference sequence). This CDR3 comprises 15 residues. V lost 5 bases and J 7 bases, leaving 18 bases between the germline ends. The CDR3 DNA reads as TGTGCCAGCAGTCACGCCGGGGTCCCTGGGAATGAGCAGTTCTTC. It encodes CASSHAGVPGNEQFF.

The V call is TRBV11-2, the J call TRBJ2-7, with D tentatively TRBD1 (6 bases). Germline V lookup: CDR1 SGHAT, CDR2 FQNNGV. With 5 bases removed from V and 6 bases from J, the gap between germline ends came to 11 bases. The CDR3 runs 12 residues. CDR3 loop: CASSHRALEQYF. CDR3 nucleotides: TGTGCCAGCAGCCACAGGGCCCTCGAGCAGTACTTC.

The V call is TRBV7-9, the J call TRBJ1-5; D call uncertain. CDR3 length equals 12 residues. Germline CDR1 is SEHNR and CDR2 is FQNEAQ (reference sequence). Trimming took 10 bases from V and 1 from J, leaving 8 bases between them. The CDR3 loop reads CATSSSNQPQHF. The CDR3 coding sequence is TGTGCCACCTCCTCGAGCAATCAGCCCCAGCATTTT.

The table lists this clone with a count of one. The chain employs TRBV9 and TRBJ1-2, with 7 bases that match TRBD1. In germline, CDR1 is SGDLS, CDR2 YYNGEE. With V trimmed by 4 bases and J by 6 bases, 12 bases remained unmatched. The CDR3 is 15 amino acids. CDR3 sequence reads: CASSPSGGGPDGYTF. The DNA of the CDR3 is TGTGCCAGCAGCCCCTCAGGAGGGGGCCCCGATGGCTACACCTTC. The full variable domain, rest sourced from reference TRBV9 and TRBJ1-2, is DSGVTQTPKHLITATGQRVTLRCSPRSGDLSVYWYQQSLDQGLQFLIQYYNGEERAKGNILERFSAQQFPDLHSELNLSSLELGDSALYFCASSPSGGGPDGYTFGSGTRLTVV.

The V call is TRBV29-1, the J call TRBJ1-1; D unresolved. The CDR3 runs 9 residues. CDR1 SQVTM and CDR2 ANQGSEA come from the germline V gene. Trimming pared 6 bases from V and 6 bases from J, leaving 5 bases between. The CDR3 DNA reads TGCAGCGTCGGGGCTGAAGCTTTCTTT. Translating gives CSVGAEAFF.

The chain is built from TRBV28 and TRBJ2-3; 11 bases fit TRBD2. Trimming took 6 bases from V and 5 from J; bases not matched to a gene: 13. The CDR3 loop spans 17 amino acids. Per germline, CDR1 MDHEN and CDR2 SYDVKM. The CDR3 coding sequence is TGTGCCAGCAGCCGAACCATTAGCGGGAGGGAGGGAGATACGCAGTATTTT. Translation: CASSRTISGREGDTQYF.

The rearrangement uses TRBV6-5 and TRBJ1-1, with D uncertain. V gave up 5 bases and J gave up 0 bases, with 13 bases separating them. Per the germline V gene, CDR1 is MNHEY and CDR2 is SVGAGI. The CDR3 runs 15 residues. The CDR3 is CASSIHSPVNTEAFF. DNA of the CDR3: TGTGCCAGCAGTATCCACTCTCCGGTGAACACTGAAGCTTTCTTT.